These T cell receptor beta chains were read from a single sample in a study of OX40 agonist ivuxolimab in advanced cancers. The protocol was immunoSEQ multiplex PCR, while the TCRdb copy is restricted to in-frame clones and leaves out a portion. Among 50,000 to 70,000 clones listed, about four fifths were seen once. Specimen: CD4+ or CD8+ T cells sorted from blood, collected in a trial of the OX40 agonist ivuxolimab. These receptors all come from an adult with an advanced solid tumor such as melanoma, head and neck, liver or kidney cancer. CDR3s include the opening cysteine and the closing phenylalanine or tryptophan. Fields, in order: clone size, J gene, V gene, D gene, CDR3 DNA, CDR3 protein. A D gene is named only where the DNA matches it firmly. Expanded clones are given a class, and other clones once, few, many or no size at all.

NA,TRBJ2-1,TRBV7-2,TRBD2,TGTGCCAGCAGCCGACTAGCGGGCCTGGGGAACAATGAGCAGTTCTTC,CASSRLAGLGNNEQFF
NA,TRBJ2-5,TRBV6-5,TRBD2,TGTGCCAGCAGTCTTAGCGGGAGGGATGAGACCCAGTACTTC,CASSLSGRDETQYF
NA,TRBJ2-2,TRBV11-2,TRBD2,TGTGCCAGCAGCCAACCGGGACTAGGCGGGGAGCTGTTTTTT,CASSQPGLGGELFF
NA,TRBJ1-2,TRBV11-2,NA,TGTGCCAGCAGCCCTGACAGCAACTATGGCTACACCTTC,CASSPDSNYGYTF
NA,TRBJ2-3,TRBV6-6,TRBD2,TGTGCCAGCAGTTATACCGGGACTAGGAACACAGATACGCAGTATTTT,CASSYTGTRNTDTQYF
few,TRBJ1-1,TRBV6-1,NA,TGTGCCAGCACGGGAACAAGGGGGACTGAAGCTTTCTTT,CASTGTRGTEAFF
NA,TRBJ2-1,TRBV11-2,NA,TGTGCCAGCAGCTTAGTGCCAGGGATATACAATGAGCAGTTCTTC,CASSLVPGIYNEQFF
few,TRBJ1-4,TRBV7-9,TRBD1,TGTGCCAGCAGCTTAGGATGGACAGGGGGCTTAACTAATGAAAAACTGTTTTTT,CASSLGWTGGLTNEKLFF
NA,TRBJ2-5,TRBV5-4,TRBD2,TGTGCCAGCAGCTTGGCCTGGCAGGGCGGGGGAGAGACCCAGTACTTC,CASSLAWQGGGETQYF
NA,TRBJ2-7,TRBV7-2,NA,TGTGCCAGCAGCTTAGGCCAAGACTACGAGCAGTACTTC,CASSLGQDYEQYF
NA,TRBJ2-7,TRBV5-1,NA,TGCGCCAGCAGCAGGACAGTGAGCTCCTACGAGCAGTACTTC,CASSRTVSSYEQYF
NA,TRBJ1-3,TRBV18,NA,TGTGCCAGCTCACCGTCGACAGGCAAGAGCTCTGGAAACACCATATATTTT,CASSPSTGKSSGNTIYF
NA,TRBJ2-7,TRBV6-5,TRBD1,TGTGCCGCCCAGGATGGGGACAGGGGCTACGAGCAGTACTTC,CAAQDGDRGYEQYF
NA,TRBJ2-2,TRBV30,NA,TGTGCCTGGAAAAGGGGGAACACCGGGGAGCTGTTTTTT,CAWKRGNTGELFF
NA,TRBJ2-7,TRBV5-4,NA,TGTGCCAGCAGCGCCGGAACCTCCTACGAGCAGTACTTC,CASSAGTSYEQYF